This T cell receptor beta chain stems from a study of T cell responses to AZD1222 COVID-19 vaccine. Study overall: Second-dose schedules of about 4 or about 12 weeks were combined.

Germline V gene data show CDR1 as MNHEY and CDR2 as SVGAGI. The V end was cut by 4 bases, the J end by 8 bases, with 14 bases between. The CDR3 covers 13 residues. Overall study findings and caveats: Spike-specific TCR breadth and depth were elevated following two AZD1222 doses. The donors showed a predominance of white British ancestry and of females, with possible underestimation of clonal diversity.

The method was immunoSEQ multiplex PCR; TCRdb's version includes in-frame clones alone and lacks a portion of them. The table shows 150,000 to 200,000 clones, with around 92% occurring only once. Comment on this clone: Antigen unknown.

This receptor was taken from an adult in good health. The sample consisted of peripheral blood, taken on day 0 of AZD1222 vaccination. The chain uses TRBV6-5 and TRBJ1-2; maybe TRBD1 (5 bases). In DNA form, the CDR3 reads TGTGCCAGCAGTTCCGGCGTGGGACGGGGCTACACCTTC. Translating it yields CASSSGVGRGYTF.